Described below is a single TCR beta chain sequence and its context. TCRdb's table, derived via immunoSEQ multiplex PCR, lists solely in-frame clones and lacks some. The data contain some 350,000 clones, around 91% of them singletons. The entry originates in a study of blood T cell repertoires in COVID-19. Looked up from germline, CDR1 is MNHEY and CDR2 is SVGEGT. V gave up 6 bases and J gave up 3 bases; unmatched junction bases: 16. The CDR3 is made up of 18 amino acids. The receptor's source is a woman between 18 and 29 years old who had recovered from COVID-19. This chain joins TRBV6-2 or TRBV6-3 and TRBJ2-2; 7 nucleotides match TRBD2. The sample taken for sequencing was peripheral blood. This CDR3 reads CASSPTASGTTHTGELFF. The CDR3 DNA follows: TGTGCCAGCAGCCCTACCGCATCCGGGACTACCCACACCGGGGAGCTGTTTTTT.